One T cell receptor beta chain is described in this entry. This entry belongs to a study of blood T cell repertoires in COVID-19. Study background: There were acute and convalescent COVID-19 samples, and they came from the United States, Italy and Spain. Sample material is recorded as cDNA or gDNA derived from T cells, B-cell-depleted T cells, or PBMCs.

Original data processing: Amplification from reference gene primers served as the basis for estimated nucleated cell counts. The protocol was immunoSEQ multiplex PCR, while the TCRdb copy is restricted to in-frame clones and leaves out a portion. That table supplies the V and J calls and clone size; D and trimming were determined from the DNA. The sample lists around 150,000 clones, roughly 80% seen once, with 3.5% to 4.5% in the top ten. Sequencing was done on a sample of peripheral blood. The clonotype comes from an older woman with acute or convalescent COVID-19.

For the CDR3, the DNA is TGTGCCAGCACTCCCTGGGACAGCAGCTCTGGGGCCAACGTCCTGACTTTC. It is translated as CASTPWDSSSGANVLTF. The chain links TRBV14 to TRBJ2-6; 7 bases fit TRBD1. V was pared by 7 bases and J by 0 bases, with 9 bases of the junction left unmatched. The V gene's germline CDR1 is SGHDN and CDR2 FVKESK. The CDR3 has 17 amino acids. The variable domain in full, with the rest retrieved from reference TRBV14 and TRBJ2-6, is EAGVTQFPSHSVIEKGQTVTLRCDPISGHDNLYWYRRVMGKEIKFLLHFVKESKQDESGMPNNRFLAERTGGTYSTLKVQPAELEDSGVYFCASTPWDSSSGANVLTFGAGSRLTVL.